This paragraph covers one T cell receptor beta chain sequence. Its antigen is not yet known. No much larger clone is present one base from it, and per-base qualities are unavailable. The cohort comprised 710 or so healthy bone marrow donors. At the time of sampling, every cohort member was nominally healthy, though immune exposures that went unrecorded were likely present. The donor tested CMV seropositive and was one of the 289 seropositive cohort members. A peripheral blood sample was provided by each donor, and peripheral blood mononuclear cells were used for TCR beta sequencing. Genomic DNA extraction from the blood cell samples was performed with the Qiagen DNeasy Blood Extraction Kit. Receptor libraries were prepared by the immunoSEQ multiplex PCR assay. The multiplex PCR relied on a mix of 60 forward primers for TCR Vbeta segments and 13 reverse primers for TCR Jbeta segments. The CDR3 region of rearranged TCR beta genes was amplified from genomic DNA by a multiplex PCR assay. The Illumina HiSeq System was used to sequence the amplified TCR beta libraries as 87-base-pair reads. As for how the authors treated the data: A later analysis tallied tens of millions of unique TCR beta chains across the 666 repertoires, and about 12 million of those chains were shared by two or more donors. Raw reads were error-corrected and collapsed into unique sequences by a nearest-neighbor algorithm in which closely related sequences were merged to remove PCR and sequencing errors. CDR3 sequences were aligned to IMGT reference sequences to assign V, D and J gene segments. Each retained sequence needed at least a six-nucleotide match to both a V gene segment and a J gene segment. Rearrangements were classified as productive when the CDR3 lacked stop codons and remained in frame with V and J, and all other rearrangements were classified as non-productive. Following IMGT convention, CDR3 was defined as the stretch from the second conserved V-encoded cysteine to the conserved J-encoded phenylalanine. The earlier analysis of 587 of the donors excluded sequences that lacked an unambiguous match to a single V gene segment. In an earlier analysis of approximately 590 of the donors, V segments were called functional above 56.7% productive rearrangements and were called segregating when the between-donor standard deviation exceeded 5%. A statistical classification framework was built to diagnose cytomegalovirus status from the catalog of TCR beta chain sequences. In a later analysis, V and J genes were assigned by comparing TCR nucleotide sequences against IMGT/GENE-DB human TR gene sequences. The TCRdist pipeline was used in a later analysis to assign CDR3 sequences and most-parsimonious VDJ recombination scenarios. In a later analysis, each TCR beta chain was defined by its CDR3 amino acid sequence together with its V-gene family, and reads without a unique V-gene family were excluded. As a way to deal with suspected cross-contamination and a sequencing artifact, a later analysis dropped over 550 nucleotide sequences that were highly shared and had low generation probability. In a later analysis, a clonal expansion index was calculated for each public chain from normalized within-repertoire ranks of inferred template counts. Generation probabilities in a later analysis came from a VDJ recombination model fitted to out-of-frame rearrangements, and those results were checked against IGoR. Hypergeometric tests were used in a later analysis to score TCR-TCR, TCR-HLA and TCR-CMV co-occurrence, with a repertoire-size bias correction applied to the TCR pairs. False discovery rates were estimated in a later analysis by permuting HLA or CMV assignments 20 times. In a later analysis, co-occurring TCRs were grouped with DBSCAN, and TCRdist sequence similarity was added when clustering was performed within HLA-allele-positive subsets. Co-occurrence clustering excluded repertoires with fewer than 30,000 or more than 120,000 public chains, plus five with anomalous nucleotide sharing. The table comes from immuneACCESS by way of TCRdb, which keeps in-frame sequences with V and J called. Part of the clones is missing from these tables; in studies checked, under half for an unresolved V gene and the rest for unknown reasons. That table furnishes V, J and clone size, whereas the DNA furnished D and trimming. The sample records 100,000 or so clones, roughly 12% of which are singletons. The ten largest account for around 15% of the sample.

The data were obtained in a study of cytomegalovirus exposure and HLA in healthy donors (dated by TCRdb to about 2017). In the study overall: According to an earlier analysis of 550 to 700 of the donors, some 180 million T cells yielded 117 million unique TCR beta sequences and around 300 Gb of sequence data. Roughly 300 gigabases of sequencing data and roughly 81 million unique TCR sequences made up an early release that covered 640 HLA-typed donors. Of the 300 to 450 genotyped donors, over 80% were placed in the genetic ancestry cluster associated with self-reported Caucasian donors. The study aimed to test whether cataloging public T cell receptors could reveal signatures of past pathogen exposure. The study profiled the T cell repertoires of under 700 subjects by immunosequencing and related them to cytomegalovirus serostatus. Besides the first cohort of roughly 640 subjects, a separate validation cohort made up of roughly 130 different subjects was used. To predict cytomegalovirus infection status, the study brought together high-throughput TCR immunosequencing, statistical association of individual TCRs with disease status, and machine learning. To study patterns of TCR occurrence, a later analysis re-analyzed previously published TCR beta repertoires from 650 to 750 donors and added high-resolution HLA genotyping. In the later analysis, no new phenotypic data were used to find candidate immune exposures; instead, reliance was placed on TCR beta sequences and their occurrence across donors. In an earlier analysis of several hundred of the donors, high-throughput TCR beta sequencing was used to judge whether each TCR beta V gene segment behaved as functional or pseudogenic. Donor age, sex, ethnicity and CMV serostatus were compiled together with the repertoire data. A later genetic analysis took genome-wide SNP genotypes for 398 of the 666 donors and used that subset as a discovery cohort. Every repertoire in the discovery cohort had been generated on one and the same sequencing platform. HLA typing included class I and class II loci at four-digit resolution. The number of donors typed differed by locus, with about 629-630 for A, B, C, DRB1 and DQB1, over 500 for DQA1, approximately 570 for DPA1, and 450 to 480 for DPB1. Five DR-DQ haplotypes were handled as single units for association and clustering, since linkage in the cohort was strong. Across around 400 genotyped donors of the cohort, an average of roughly 200,000 unique TCR beta nucleotide sequences per donor were sequenced, and roughly 18% of those sequences were non-productive.

Results the study describes overall, beyond this receptor: In an earlier analysis of around 600 of the donors, most TCR beta V segments appeared in productive rearrangements about 87% or about 30% of the time, broadly matching IMGT annotations. A later analysis found that HLA-associated TCR beta chains were more clonally expanded and had lower generation probabilities than equally common non-associated chains. An association between a missense DCLRE1C variant and V-gene and J-gene trimming of TCR beta chains was found in a later genetic analysis and replicated in an independent cohort. According to a later analysis, most CMV-associated TCR beta chains appeared to be HLA-restricted, and the HLA associations seemed to be driven largely by CMV exposure. The cohort was sequenced for TCR beta chains only, and without alpha or paired-chain data the features that could be detected were limited. Cytomegalovirus status was reported to be diagnosed by the classifier with high specificity and sensitivity in both the original and validation cohorts. CMV serostatus was the only immune exposure information available for the cohort. Because counts were too low, fewer than 20 rarely observed V segments, including chromosome 9 orphons, were excluded from the earlier analysis of several hundred of the donors. The 87-base-pair reads could not distinguish some IMGT-functional V segments, including TRBV6-2 and TRBV6-3, so those segments were excluded. According to a later genetic analysis, donors in an Asian-associated ancestry cluster had fewer N-insertions in productive TCRs than the approximately 610-donor mean. A further reported finding was that TCR beta sequences accurately predicted the HLA-A and HLA-B alleles for most subjects in the first cohort. Across donors, most TCR sequences were observed very rarely, whereas some public TCRs were present in many individuals. Because HLA typing was missing for some donors at each locus, association tests included only the typed subset. In vitro tests confirmed that a few of the cytomegalovirus-associated TCR beta chains recognize cytomegalovirus antigens. In the study, about 150 TCR beta chains were listed as associated with cytomegalovirus. Correlated functional status among segregating V segments might be attributable to linkage disequilibrium, but an unknown experimental factor could not be ruled out. The authors suggested that the approach could potentially be extended to other disease states and immunological phenotypes. In a later analysis, several top co-occurrence clusters were reported to appear linked to parvovirus B19, influenza, CMV and Epstein-Barr virus. Specific HLA alleles were associated with 18,000 or so TCR beta sequences at a false discovery rate of 0.05 in a later analysis. In a later analysis, the rate of TCR association differed among HLA loci, with DRB1 alleles having the most associated TCRs and HLA-C alleles having the fewest. When HLA alleles, especially DR and DQ, strongly co-occurred, attributing TCR associations to individual alleles was difficult. A group of highly shared sequence variants was considered likely to be a technical artifact of the sequencing pipeline. The presence/absence analyses assumed that sequencing depth was roughly uniform across donors, and that assumption may not be true.

A distance of 10 bases separates the germline ends of V and J, which lose 6 bases and 2 bases respectively. Including the terminal cysteine and phenylalanine, the CDR3 comprises 13 residues. Only CDR3 DNA remains: 39 bases, in frame from the first base. Via the germline V gene (reference sequence), CDR1 is WNHNN and CDR2 SYGVQD. The receptor chain draws on TRBV10-1 and TRBJ1-2; the D gene is perhaps TRBD1, from 6 matching bases. What was sequenced was PBMCs. This sequence originates from a man in his forties in good health and CMV-seropositive. DNA sequence: TGCGCCAGCAGCCCTACAGGGAACTATGGCTACACCTTC. The encoded protein is CASSPTGNYGYTF.